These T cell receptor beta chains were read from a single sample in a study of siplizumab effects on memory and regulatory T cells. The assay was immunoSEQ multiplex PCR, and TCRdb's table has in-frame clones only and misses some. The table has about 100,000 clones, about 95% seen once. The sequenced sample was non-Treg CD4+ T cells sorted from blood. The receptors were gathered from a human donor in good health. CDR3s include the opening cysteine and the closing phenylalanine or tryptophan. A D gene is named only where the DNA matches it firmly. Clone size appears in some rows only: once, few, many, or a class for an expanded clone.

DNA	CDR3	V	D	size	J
TGTGCCAGCAGTTTATGGGGACAGAAAGTCACAGATACGCAGTATTTT	CASSLWGQKVTDTQYF	TRBV28	TRBD1	-	TRBJ2-3
TGTGCCAGCAGTTCGGGGACAGGGGCCGCGAACACTGAAGCTTTCTTT	CASSSGTGAANTEAFF	TRBV27	TRBD1	-	TRBJ1-1
TGTGCCAGCAGTTTCTTGACAGGGAGCACTGAAGCTTTCTTT	CASSFLTGSTEAFF	TRBV28	TRBD1	-	TRBJ1-1
TGTGCCAGCAGTTACATGACAGCCTGGGGCTCTGGGGCCAACGTCCTGACTTTC	CASSYMTAWGSGANVLTF	TRBV5-8	-	-	TRBJ2-6
TGTGCCAGCATGAAAGGACTAGCGGGAGATCGGGAGCAGTTCTTC	CASMKGLAGDREQFF	TRBV6-1	TRBD2	-	TRBJ2-1
TGTGCCAGCAGTCCGACGGTCTCTGGAAACACCATATATTTT	CASSPTVSGNTIYF	TRBV27	-	-	TRBJ1-3
TGTGCCAGCAGCGTAGGGGGGTATGGAGATACGCAGTATTTT	CASSVGGYGDTQYF	TRBV9	-	-	TRBJ2-3
TGTGCCAGTAGTATAGACAGCTCTCAGCCCCAGCATTTT	CASSIDSSQPQHF	TRBV19	-	-	TRBJ1-5
TGCAGCGCAGAGGACAGCCGCAATGAGCAGTTCTTC	CSAEDSRNEQFF	TRBV29-1	-	-	TRBJ2-1
TGTGCCAGTAGTATTAAATGGCAGACGACTTTCTTT	CASSIKWQTTFF	TRBV19	-	-	TRBJ1-1
TGTGCCAGCAGCTTAACCCAACCAGGAGATACGCAGTATTTT	CASSLTQPGDTQYF	TRBV7-3	-	-	TRBJ2-3
TGTGCCAGCAGCGTTTCGGACAGGGACTATGGCTACACCTTC	CASSVSDRDYGYTF	TRBV9	TRBD1	-	TRBJ1-2
TGTGCCAGCAGCTTAGAACTGGCTCTGAGCGGGAGTAGGTACGAGCAGTACTTC	CASSLELALSGSRYEQYF	TRBV7-3	TRBD2	-	TRBJ2-7
TGTGCCAGCAGCAAAGCAGGGACACCTAAAAATGAAAAACTGTTTTTT	CASSKAGTPKNEKLFF	TRBV21-1	-	-	TRBJ1-4
TGTGCCTGGAGCCCGGGAGCTAACTATGGCTACACCTTC	CAWSPGANYGYTF	TRBV30	-	-	TRBJ1-2
TGTGCCAGCAGGGTGGAGGGGACCTTGGGGGGTAGCTTCTACGAGCAGTACTTC	CASRVEGTLGGSFYEQYF	TRBV2	-	-	TRBJ2-7
TGTGCCAGCAGCTGGTATACAGGGGGCGGGAAAAACATTCAGTACTTC	CASSWYTGGGKNIQYF	TRBV7-9	TRBD1	-	TRBJ2-4
TGTGCCAGCACGCCAGACAGGGGGGTCGCCACCATATATTTT	CASTPDRGVATIYF	TRBV2	TRBD1	-	TRBJ1-3
TGCAGCGGATCTGAGGGGAACACTGAAGCTTTCTTT	CSGSEGNTEAFF	TRBV29-1	-	-	TRBJ1-1
TGTGCCAGCAGTTACTCTAAGAAGGGTTCTAACTATGGCTACACCTTC	CASSYSKKGSNYGYTF	TRBV6-5	-	-	TRBJ1-2
TGCAGCGTTGGGGGAGCGGGAGTTATAGCCGATGAGCAGTTCTTC	CSVGGAGVIADEQFF	TRBV29-1	TRBD2	once	TRBJ2-1
TGTGCCAGCAGCTTGCGCTGGACTAGCGGGAACCAAGAGACCCAGTACTTC	CASSLRWTSGNQETQYF	TRBV7-8	TRBD2	-	TRBJ2-5
TGTGCCAGCAGCCCCTCAACAGGGAGAGGCACTGAAGCTTTCTTT	CASSPSTGRGTEAFF	TRBV5-4	-	-	TRBJ1-1
TGCAGTGCGTCAATAGAACAGCAGTACTTC	CSASIEQQYF	TRBV20-1	-	-	TRBJ2-7
TGTGCCTGGAGTGCGGACAGGGGACCATACGAGCAGTACTTC	CAWSADRGPYEQYF	TRBV30	TRBD1	-	TRBJ2-7
TGCGCCAGCAGCCGGAACAGCTACGAGCAGTACTTC	CASSRNSYEQYF	TRBV4-1	-	-	TRBJ2-7
TGTGCCAGCAGATTAAATTGGGGGAGGTTAGAGACCCAGTACTTC	CASRLNWGRLETQYF	TRBV27	-	-	TRBJ2-5
TGTGCCAGCAGTTTATTCGCCGTTAGATATGGGGAGGGAGAAAAACTGTTTTTT	CASSLFAVRYGEGEKLFF	TRBV27	-	-	TRBJ1-4
TGTGCCAGTAGTATAGGGGAAGGACTCGGCAATCAGCCCCAGCATTTT	CASSIGEGLGNQPQHF	TRBV19	-	-	TRBJ1-5
TGTGCCAGCAGCTTAGATCGGAGGGGAGAGCTGTTTTTT	CASSLDRRGELFF	TRBV11-3	-	-	TRBJ2-2
TGTGCCAGCAGTTTAACGACAGGGCCCCTCCACTTT	CASSLTTGPLHF	TRBV27	TRBD1	-	TRBJ1-6
TGCGCCAGCAGCTTGGAAGCGGGAGTAGGAGGTGAGCAGTTCTTC	CASSLEAGVGGEQFF	TRBV5-1	TRBD2	-	TRBJ2-1
TGCGCCAGCAGCCGCGGGACAGGAGGCACAGATACGCAGTATTTT	CASSRGTGGTDTQYF	TRBV5-1	TRBD1	-	TRBJ2-3
TGTGCCAGCAGAACGACAGGGAGGGCTACGCAGTATTTT	CASRTTGRATQYF	TRBV28	-	-	TRBJ2-3
TGTGCCAGCTCACCACGGGACAGGGGAAGTGGATTCACTGAAGCTTTCTTT	CASSPRDRGSGFTEAFF	TRBV18	TRBD1	-	TRBJ1-1
TGTGCCATCAGTAGACAGGGATCCAAAAACATTCAGTACTTC	CAISRQGSKNIQYF	TRBV10-3	TRBD1	few	TRBJ2-4
TGTGCCAGCATACGGGACTCCTCCTACGAGCAGTACTTC	CASIRDSSYEQYF	TRBV28	-	-	TRBJ2-7
TGTGCCTGGAGCTGGGGATGGGGCCTCAACGAGCAGTACTTC	CAWSWGWGLNEQYF	TRBV30	-	-	TRBJ2-7
TGTGCCAGCAGTCCAGGGACTAGCGGGAGGAGGTTAACAGATACGCAGTATTTT	CASSPGTSGRRLTDTQYF	TRBV5-6	TRBD2	-	TRBJ2-3
TGTGCCAGCAGTTTGGGGACAGGGAGGCGAGCTTTCTTT	CASSLGTGRRAFF	TRBV28	TRBD1	-	TRBJ1-1
TGTGCCAGCAGTGACATGGGCAGAATTACCGGGGAGCTGTTTTTT	CASSDMGRITGELFF	TRBV25-1	-	-	TRBJ2-2
TGCGCCAGCAGCGCCTATAGCGGGACCAACACAGATACGCAGTATTTT	CASSAYSGTNTDTQYF	TRBV5-1	TRBD2	-	TRBJ2-3
TGTGCCTGGAGAACGACAAGTTACAGGGCCGAGCAGTACTTC	CAWRTTSYRAEQYF	TRBV30	-	-	TRBJ2-7
TGTGCCAGCAGCTTAATGGCTGGCGGGAGGGGCACAGATACGCAGTATTTT	CASSLMAGGRGTDTQYF	TRBV7-3	TRBD2	-	TRBJ2-3
TGCGCCAGCAGCCTAACGGCAGGGGGTTATTTGTGGCAGTACTTC	CASSLTAGGYLWQYF	TRBV4-1	TRBD1	-	TRBJ2-7
TGCAGCGTTGAAGGCCTAGCGGGAGAGAGCTCCTACAATGAGCAGTTCTTC	CSVEGLAGESSYNEQFF	TRBV29-1	TRBD2	-	TRBJ2-1
TGTGCCAGTAGTATAGCGGCGGGAGGCTCCTACAATGAGCAGTTCTTC	CASSIAAGGSYNEQFF	TRBV19	TRBD2	-	TRBJ2-1
TGCGCCAGCACCTATGGCTACACCTTC	CASTYGYTF	TRBV23-1	-	-	TRBJ1-2
TGCGCCAGCAGCTTGGACCTAGCGGGGCTCTACAATGAGCAGTTCTTC	CASSLDLAGLYNEQFF	TRBV5-1	TRBD2	once	TRBJ2-1
TGTGCTAGGGAGCGGGGGCAGGGGGGGAGTATATTCACAGATACGCAGTATTTT	CARERGQGGSIFTDTQYF	TRBV7-2	-	-	TRBJ2-3
TGTGCCAGCTCACCACTCTCGGGGGCAGATACGCAGTATTTT	CASSPLSGADTQYF	TRBV18	-	-	TRBJ2-3
TGCAGTGCTAGAGAGATCGGGGTACAGTTCTTC	CSAREIGVQFF	TRBV20-1	-	few	TRBJ2-1
TGTGCCAGCAGACGAATCGACAGGAACACTGAAGCTTTCTTT	CASRRIDRNTEAFF	TRBV6-5	-	-	TRBJ1-1
TGTGCCAGCACAATGGGCTCTGGGGCCAACGTCCTGACTTTC	CASTMGSGANVLTF	TRBV25-1	-	-	TRBJ2-6
TGTGCCAGTAGTATAAAAGGTTATGGCTACACCTTC	CASSIKGYGYTF	TRBV19	-	-	TRBJ1-2
TGTGCCAGTAGTACGGAGGACAGCCAGCATTTT	CASSTEDSQHF	TRBV19	-	-	TRBJ1-5